These T cell receptor beta chains were read from a single sample in a study of regulatory T cells in long-lasting Graves disease. TCRdb passed the multiplex PCR reads through MiXCR, listing each CDR3 protein once. The data contain about 320,000 distinct CDR3 sequences, 15% to 20% of them singletons. Sample: peripheral blood mononuclear cells (PBMCs), taken at new diagnosis, from a patient treated with antithyroid drugs. Receptors were obtained from a female donor with Graves disease. CDR3s include the opening cysteine and the closing phenylalanine or tryptophan. D genes are given only for firm matches. Not all rows give a size; the values are once, few, many and, for expanded clones, a class.

CDR3 length	J gene	clone size	D gene	V gene	CDR3 protein	CDR3 DNA
17	TRBJ2-2	few	TRBD2	TRBV3-1	CASSQFGLAALDRELFF	TGTGCCAGCAGCCAATTCGGACTAGCGGCCCTGGACCGGGAGCTGTTTTTT
15	TRBJ1-6	many	TRBD1	TRBV6-1	CASSAGGAGNSPLHF	TGTGCCAGCAGTGCAGGGGGCGCTGGGAATTCACCCCTCCACTTT
17	TRBJ1-6	many	TRBD1	TRBV27	CASRDKGRDRGHSPLHF	TGTGCCAGCAGAGATAAGGGGCGAGACAGGGGCCATTCACCCCTCCACTTT
17	TRBJ1-4	.	.	TRBV7-8	CASSLVSRAATNEKLFF	TGTGCCAGCAGCTTAGTTTCCAGGGCCGCAACTAATGAAAAACTGTTTTTT
13	TRBJ1-6	many	.	TRBV12-3/TRBV12-4	CASSLTVNSPLHF	TGTGCCAGCAGTTTGACAGTGAATTCACCCCTCCACTTT
15	TRBJ1-2	many	.	TRBV10-2	CASSESDSPNYGYTF	TGCGCCAGCAGTGAGTCCGACAGCCCCAACTATGGCTACACCTTC
14	TRBJ2-1	.	TRBD2	TRBV29-1	CSAWGLAGEGEQFF	TGCAGCGCATGGGGACTAGCGGGAGAGGGGGAGCAGTTCTTC
15	TRBJ1-1	many	.	TRBV28	CASSLSWGAGTEAFF	TGTGCCAGCAGTTTATCGTGGGGGGCTGGGACTGAAGCTTTCTTT
12	TRBJ1-5	few	.	TRBV5-6	CASSFINQPQHF	TGTGCCAGCAGCTTCATCAATCAGCCCCAGCATTTT
17	TRBJ2-2	many	TRBD2	TRBV20-1	CSARVASGRPAAGELFF	TGCAGTGCTAGAGTTGCTAGCGGGAGGCCTGCCGCCGGGGAGCTGTTTTTT
13	TRBJ2-3	.	.	TRBV5-1	CASSLAAGKVQYF	TGCGCCAGCAGCTTGGCGGCGGGGAAGGTGCAGTATTTT
15	TRBJ2-1	.	TRBD1	TRBV20-1	CSATFGQGAINEQFF	TGCAGTGCTACCTTCGGACAGGGGGCGATCAATGAGCAGTTCTTC
13	TRBJ1-2	many	.	TRBV2	CASSAAEKEGYTF	TGTGCCAGCAGTGCCGCAGAAAAGGAGGGCTACACCTTC
13	TRBJ2-3	few	.	TRBV20-1	CSATGGDPDTQYF	TGCAGTGCTACGGGTGGGGACCCAGATACGCAGTATTTT
16	TRBJ2-5	few	TRBD2	TRBV7-7	CASSLLAGLGEETQYF	TGTGCTAGCAGCTTGTTAGCGGGACTGGGGGAGGAGACCCAGTACTTC
14	TRBJ2-1	.	TRBD2	TRBV20-1	CSAPAGGRGHEQFF	TGCAGTGCTCCAGCGGGAGGTAGAGGGCATGAGCAGTTCTTC
16	TRBJ1-3	.	.	TRBV27	CASSPRPGYPGNTIYF	TGTGCCAGCAGTCCCAGACCAGGGTACCCTGGAAACACCATATATTTT
13	TRBJ2-1	.	.	TRBV6-5	CASSYSVGNEQFF	TGTGCCAGCAGTTACTCTGTCGGGAATGAGCAGTTCTTC
14	TRBJ2-7	many	.	TRBV6-1	CASKNSGARGEQYF	TGTGCCAGCAAGAACTCAGGGGCGCGAGGCGAGCAGTACTTC
13	TRBJ2-3	.	TRBD2	TRBV10-3	CATRSGSTDTQYF	TGTGCCACCCGTAGCGGGAGTACAGATACGCAGTATTTT
14	TRBJ2-7	.	TRBD2	TRBV13	CASSPASGTYEQYF	TGTGCCAGCAGCCCTGCTAGCGGGACCTACGAGCAGTACTTC
15	TRBJ2-5	.	TRBD1	TRBV9	CASSARQGARETQYF	TGTGCCAGCAGCGCACGACAGGGTGCGAGGGAGACCCAGTACTTC
16	TRBJ2-1	.	TRBD1	TRBV11-3	CASSLDSGQGGNEQFF	TGTGCCAGCAGCTTAGATTCGGGACAGGGGGGAAATGAGCAGTTCTTC
14	TRBJ2-5	many	TRBD1	TRBV28	CASNPTGNQETQYF	TGTGCCAGCAACCCGACAGGGAACCAAGAGACCCAGTACTTC
15	TRBJ2-1	many	TRBD2	TRBV20-1	CSCFTGSGRWDEQFF	TGCAGCTGCTTCACTGGTAGCGGGAGATGGGATGAGCAGTTCTTC
13	TRBJ1-2	many	.	TRBV3-1	CASSLGAQYGYTF	TGTGCCAGCAGCCTAGGGGCGCAATATGGCTACACCTTC